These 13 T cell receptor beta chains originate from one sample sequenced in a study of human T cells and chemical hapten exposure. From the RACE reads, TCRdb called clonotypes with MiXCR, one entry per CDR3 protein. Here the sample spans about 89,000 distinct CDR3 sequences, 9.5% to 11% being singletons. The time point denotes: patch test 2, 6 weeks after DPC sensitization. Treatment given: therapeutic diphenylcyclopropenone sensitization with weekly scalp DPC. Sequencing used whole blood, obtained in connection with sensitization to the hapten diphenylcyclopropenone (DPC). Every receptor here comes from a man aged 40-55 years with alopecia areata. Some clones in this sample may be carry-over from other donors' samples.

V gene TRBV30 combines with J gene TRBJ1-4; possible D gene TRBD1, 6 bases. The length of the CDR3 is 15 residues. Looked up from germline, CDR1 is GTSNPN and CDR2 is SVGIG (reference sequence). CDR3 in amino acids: CAQTTRGADFEKLFF. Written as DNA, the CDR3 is TGTGCTCAGACGACCCGGGGGGCAGATTTTGAAAAACTGTTTTTT.

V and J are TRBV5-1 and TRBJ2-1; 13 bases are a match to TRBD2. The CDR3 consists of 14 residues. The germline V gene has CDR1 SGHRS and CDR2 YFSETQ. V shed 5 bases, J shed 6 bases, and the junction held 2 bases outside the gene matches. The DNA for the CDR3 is TGCGCCAGCAGAGGACTAGCGGGAGTCAATGAGCAGTTCTTC. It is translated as CASRGLAGVNEQFF. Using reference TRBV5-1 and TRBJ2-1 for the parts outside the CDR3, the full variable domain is KAGVTQTPRYLIKTRGQQVTLSCSPISGHRSVSWYQQTPGQGLQFLFEYFSETQRNKGNFPGRFSGRQFSNSRSEMNVSTLELGDSALYLCASRGLAGVNEQFFGPGTRLTVL.

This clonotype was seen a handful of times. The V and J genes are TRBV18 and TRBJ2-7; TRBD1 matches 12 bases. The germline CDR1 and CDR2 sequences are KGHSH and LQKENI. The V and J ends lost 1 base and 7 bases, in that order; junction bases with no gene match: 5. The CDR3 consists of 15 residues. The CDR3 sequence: CASSPRGQGAWEQYV. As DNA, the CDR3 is TGTGCCAGCTCACCACGGGGACAGGGGGCCTGGGAGCAGTACGTC.

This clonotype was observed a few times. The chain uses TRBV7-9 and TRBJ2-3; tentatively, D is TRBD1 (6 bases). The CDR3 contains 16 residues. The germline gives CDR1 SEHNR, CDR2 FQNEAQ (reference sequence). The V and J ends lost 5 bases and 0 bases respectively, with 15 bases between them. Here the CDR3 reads CASSLQGQTSTDTQYF. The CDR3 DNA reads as TGTGCCAGCAGCCTCCAAGGACAGACTAGCACAGATACGCAGTATTTT.

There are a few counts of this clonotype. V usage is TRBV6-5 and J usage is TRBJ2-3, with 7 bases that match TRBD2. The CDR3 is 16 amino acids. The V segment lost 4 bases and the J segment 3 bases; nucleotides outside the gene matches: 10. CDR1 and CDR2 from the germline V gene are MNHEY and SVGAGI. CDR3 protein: CASSSPRREGTDTQYF. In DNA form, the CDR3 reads TGTGCCAGCAGTTCCCCTCGGAGGGAGGGGACAGATACGCAGTATTTT.

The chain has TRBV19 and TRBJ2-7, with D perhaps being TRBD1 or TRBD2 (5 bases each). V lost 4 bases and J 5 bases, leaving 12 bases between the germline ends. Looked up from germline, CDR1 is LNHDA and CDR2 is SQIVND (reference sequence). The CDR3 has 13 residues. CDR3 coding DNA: TGTGCCAGTAGTAGGGACGGTTCCGACGAGCAGTACTTC. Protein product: CASSRDGSDEQYF.

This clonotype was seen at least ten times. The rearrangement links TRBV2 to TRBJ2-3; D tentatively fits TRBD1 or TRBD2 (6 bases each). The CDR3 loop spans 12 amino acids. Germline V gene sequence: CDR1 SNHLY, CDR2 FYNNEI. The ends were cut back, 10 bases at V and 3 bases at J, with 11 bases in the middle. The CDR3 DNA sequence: TGTGCCACTGAAGGGGGGACAGATACGCAGTATTTT. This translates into CATEGGTDTQYF.

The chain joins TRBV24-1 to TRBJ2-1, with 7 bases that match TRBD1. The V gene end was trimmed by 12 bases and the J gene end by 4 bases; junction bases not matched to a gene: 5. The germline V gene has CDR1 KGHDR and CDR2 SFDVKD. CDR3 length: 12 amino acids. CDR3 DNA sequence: TGTGCCGCCTCGACAGGGTACAATGAGCAGTTCTTC. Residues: CAASTGYNEQFF.

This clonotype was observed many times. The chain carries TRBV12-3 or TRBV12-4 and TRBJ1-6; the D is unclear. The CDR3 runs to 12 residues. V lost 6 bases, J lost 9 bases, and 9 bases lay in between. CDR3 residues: CASSFGGSPLHF. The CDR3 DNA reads TGTGCCAGCAGCTTCGGTGGTTCACCCCTCCACTTT.

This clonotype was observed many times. CDR3 in amino acids: CASNLPGQGYQPQHF. CDR3 coding DNA: TGTGCCAGCAACCTCCCAGGGCAAGGATATCAGCCCCAGCATTTT. This rearrangement joins TRBV28 to TRBJ1-5; a weak D match, TRBD1 (5 bases). Germline lookup yields CDR1 MDHEN and CDR2 SYDVKM. The CDR3 length is 15 residues. V lost 7 bases, J lost 5 bases, and 18 bases lay in between.

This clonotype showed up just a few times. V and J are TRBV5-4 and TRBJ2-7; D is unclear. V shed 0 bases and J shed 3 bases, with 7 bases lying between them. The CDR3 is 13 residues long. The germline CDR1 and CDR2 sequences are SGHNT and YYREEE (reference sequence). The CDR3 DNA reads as TGTGCCAGCAGCTTGGACCGTATCTACGAGCAGTACTTC. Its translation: CASSLDRIYEQYF. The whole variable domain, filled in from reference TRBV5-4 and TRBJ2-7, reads ETGVTQSPTHLIKTRGQQVTLRCSSQSGHNTVSWYQQALGQGPQFIFQYYREEENGRGNFPPRFSGLQFPNYSSELNVNALELDDSALYLCASSLDRIYEQYFGPGTRLTVT.

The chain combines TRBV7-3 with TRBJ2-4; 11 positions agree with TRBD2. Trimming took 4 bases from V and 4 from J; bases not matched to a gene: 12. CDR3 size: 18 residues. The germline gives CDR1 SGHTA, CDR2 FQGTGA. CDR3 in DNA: TGTGCCAGCAGCTCACTAGCGGGAGCAGCTCAAGGGAAAAACATTCAGTACTTC. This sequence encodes CASSSLAGAAQGKNIQYF.

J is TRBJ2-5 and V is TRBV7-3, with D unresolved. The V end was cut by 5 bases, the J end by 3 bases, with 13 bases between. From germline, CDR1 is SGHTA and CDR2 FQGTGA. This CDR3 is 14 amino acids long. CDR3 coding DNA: TGTGCCAGCAGCCCCCAGAGTGGGGAAGAGACCCAGTACTTC. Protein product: CASSPQSGEETQYF.